This TCR beta chain was observed in a study of T cell responses to AZD1222 COVID-19 vaccine. General study findings and limits: Increases in Spike-specific TCR breadth and depth were seen after two AZD1222 doses. Unmutated variant regions are reportedly the target of nearly half of TCRs that are spike-specific.

This CDR3 has 16 amino acids. The table lists this clone with a count of one. The antigen is undetermined. The table came from immunoSEQ multiplex PCR; TCRdb's copy has only in-frame clones and leaves some out. The sample yields just under 85,000 clones, approximately 87% seen once. The sample consisted of peripheral blood, taken on day 0 of AZD1222 vaccination. This sequence joins TRBV12-2 and TRBJ2-1; TRBD2, the D gene given by the table, was not confirmed from the DNA. TRBV12-2 is a recognized pseudogene. The TCR comes from an adult in good health. The CDR3 protein is CASRLGSSGSYNEQFF. CDR3 nucleotide sequence: TGTGCAAGTCGCTTAGGTTCTAGCGGGAGCTACAATGAGCAGTTCTTC.